This TCR beta chain was obtained from a study of fetal regulatory T cell absence and autoimmunity (TCRdb year 2017). For context, the study as a whole: Exocrine pancreas autoimmunity was seen in the IPEX patients without clinical diabetes.

On the immunoSEQ human TCRbeta survey platform, TCRbeta CDR3 regions were amplified and barcoded with a two-step multiplex PCR. Libraries were sequenced on Illumina instruments, with IgH sequenced in parallel from the same samples. In the paper's pipeline: Raw reads were filtered against IMGT V, D, J definitions and were binned using a nearest-neighbor algorithm so that PCR and sequencing errors were removed. Clones were defined as identical nucleotide sequences, and differential abundance between tissues was assessed by per-clone Fisher exact tests with a pFDR threshold of p<0.01. Clones whose frequencies were too low for statistical inference were excluded by a minimum inclusion filter of 10 in either sample. The immunoSEQ Analyzer was used for pairwise clonal comparisons, and IMGT tools were used to assess gene family usage. TCRdb's version of the immuneACCESS table is confined to in-frame rearrangements and falls short of the full clone set. An unresolved V gene accounts for under half of the shortfall where checked; the remainder is of unknown origin. V, J and clone size derive from that table, while D and trimming were established from the DNA sequence. This sample has about 95,000 clones in its table, and roughly 70% of those were observed once. Roughly 2% of the sample is in the top ten clones.

Points on this clone: Its recognized antigen is unknown. No much larger clone exists at a distance of one base, and base qualities are not known.

The germline V gene supplies CDR1 SGHTA and CDR2 FQGNSA. The CDR3, from cysteine to phenylalanine, totals 15 residues. Only the CDR3 region is kept as DNA, spanning 45 bases read in frame from base 1. The V end gives up 3 bases and the J end 2 bases, leaving 2 bases in the junction not matched to a gene. Genomic DNA obtained from frozen pancreas tissue was processed for repertoire sequencing. Genomic DNA, about 2-3.3 ug, was extracted from umbilical cord blood or frozen pancreas using the DNeasy Blood and Tissue Kit. Summary of the overall study and its limitations: Compared with cord blood, the pancreas TCR compartment showed significant oligoclonal enrichment, and some top clones were enriched more than 85-fold. Cord blood and pancreas had broadly similar TRB gene family usage, resembling published neonatal and adult repertoires. The oligoclonal enrichment was taken as support for antigen-driven autoimmunity in the pancreas before birth in IPEX syndrome.

Sequencing was performed on pancreas tissue. The chain is assembled from TRBV7-2 and TRBJ1-5, and 9 bases in between align with TRBD1. The clonotype was recovered from a male donor with IPEX syndrome. In nucleotide form, the sequence is TGTGCCAGCAGCTTTAGGACAGGGGGCAATCAGCCCCAGCATTTT. Translated, this gives CASSFRTGGNQPQHF.